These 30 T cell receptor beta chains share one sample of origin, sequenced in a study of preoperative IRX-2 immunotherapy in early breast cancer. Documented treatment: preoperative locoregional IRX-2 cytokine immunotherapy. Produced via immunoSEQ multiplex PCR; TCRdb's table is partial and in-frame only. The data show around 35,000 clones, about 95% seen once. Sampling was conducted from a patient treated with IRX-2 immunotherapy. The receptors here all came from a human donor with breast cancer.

The CDR3 DNA reads as TGTGCCACCAGCAGAGATGTCAGCTACGAGCAGTACTTC. This encodes CATSRDVSYEQYF. The V and J genes are TRBV15 and TRBJ2-7; D is unresolved. Trimming removed 0 bases from V and 3 bases from J, with 6 bases in between. This CDR3 has 13 amino acids. CDR1 and CDR2 (germline): LNHNV, YYDKDF (reference sequence). Combining the CDR3 with reference TRBV15 and TRBJ2-7 gives the whole variable domain DAMVIQNPRYQVTQFGKPVTLSCSQTLNHNVMYWYQQKSSQAPKLLFHYYDKDFNNEADTPDNFQSRRPNTSFCFLDIRSPGLGDTAMYLCATSRDVSYEQYFGPGTRLTVT.

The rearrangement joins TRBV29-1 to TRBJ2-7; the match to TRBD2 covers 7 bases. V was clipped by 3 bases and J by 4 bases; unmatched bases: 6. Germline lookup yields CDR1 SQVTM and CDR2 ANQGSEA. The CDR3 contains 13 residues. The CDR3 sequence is CSVEDVRGYEQYF. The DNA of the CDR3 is TGCAGCGTTGAGGACGTGCGGGGGTACGAGCAGTACTTC.

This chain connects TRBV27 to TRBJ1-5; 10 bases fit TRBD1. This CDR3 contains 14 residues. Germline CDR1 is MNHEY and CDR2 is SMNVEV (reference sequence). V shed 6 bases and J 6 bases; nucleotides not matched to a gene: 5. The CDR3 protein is CASRMTGGRQPQHF. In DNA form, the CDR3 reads TGTGCCAGCAGGATGACAGGGGGCCGTCAGCCCCAGCATTTT.

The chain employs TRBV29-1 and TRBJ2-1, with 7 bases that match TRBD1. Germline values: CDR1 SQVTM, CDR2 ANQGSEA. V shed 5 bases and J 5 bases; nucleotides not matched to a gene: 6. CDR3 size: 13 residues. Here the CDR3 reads CSVSGDSDNEQFF. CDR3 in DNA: TGCAGCGTTTCTGGGGACAGCGACAATGAGCAGTTCTTC.

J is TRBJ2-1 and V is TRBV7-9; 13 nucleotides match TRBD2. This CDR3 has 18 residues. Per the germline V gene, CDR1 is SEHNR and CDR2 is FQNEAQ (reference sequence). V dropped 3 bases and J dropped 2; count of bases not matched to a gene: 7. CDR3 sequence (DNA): TGTGCCAGCAGCTTTCCGACTAGCGGGAGGCGCGCCTACAATGAGCAGTTCTTC. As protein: CASSFPTSGRRAYNEQFF.

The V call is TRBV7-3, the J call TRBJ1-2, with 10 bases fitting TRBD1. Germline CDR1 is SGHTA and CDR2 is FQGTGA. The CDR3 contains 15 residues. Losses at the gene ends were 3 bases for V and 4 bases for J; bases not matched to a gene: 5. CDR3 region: CASSLSGTGAYGYTF. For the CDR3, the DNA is TGTGCCAGCAGCTTGAGCGGGACAGGGGCCTATGGCTACACCTTC.

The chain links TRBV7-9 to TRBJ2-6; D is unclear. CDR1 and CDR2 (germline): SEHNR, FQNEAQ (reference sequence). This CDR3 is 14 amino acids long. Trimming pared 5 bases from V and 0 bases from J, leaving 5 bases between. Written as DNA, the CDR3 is TGTGCCAGCAGCACTAACTCTGGGGCCAACGTCCTGACTTTC. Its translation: CASSTNSGANVLTF.

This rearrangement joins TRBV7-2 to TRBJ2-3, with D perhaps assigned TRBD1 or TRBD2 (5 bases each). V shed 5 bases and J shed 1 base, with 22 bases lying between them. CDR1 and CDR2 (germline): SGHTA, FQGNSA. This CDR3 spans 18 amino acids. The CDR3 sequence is CASSPTPWGSIRTDTQYF. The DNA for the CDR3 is TGTGCCAGCAGCCCAACCCCTTGGGGGAGCATCCGCACAGATACGCAGTATTTT. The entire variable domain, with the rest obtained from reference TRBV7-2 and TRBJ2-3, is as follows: GAGVSQSPSNKVTEKGKDVELRCDPISGHTALYWYRQSLGQGLEFLIYFQGNSAPDKSGLPSDRFSAERTGGSVSTLTIQRTQQEDSAVYLCASSPTPWGSIRTDTQYFGPGTRLTVL.

The CDR3 region has the DNA TGTGCCTGGGAAGTAGGGGAGACCCAGTACTTC. It specifies CAWEVGETQYF. V gene TRBV30 combines with J gene TRBJ2-5; D remains ambiguous. Per the germline V gene, CDR1 is GTSNPN and CDR2 is SVGIG (reference sequence). The CDR3 sequence is 11 residues long. V was pared by 5 bases and J by 5 bases, with 9 bases between. The whole variable domain, remainder taken from reference TRBV30 and TRBJ2-5, is SQTIHQWPATLVQPVGSPLSLECTVEGTSNPNLYWYRQAAGRGLQLLFYSVGIGQISSEVPQNLSASRPQDRQFILSSKKLLLSDSGFYLCAWEVGETQYFGPGTRLLVL.

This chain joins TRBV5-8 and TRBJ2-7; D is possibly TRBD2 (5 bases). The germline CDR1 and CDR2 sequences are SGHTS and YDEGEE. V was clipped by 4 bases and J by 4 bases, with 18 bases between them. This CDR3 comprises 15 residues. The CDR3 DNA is TGTGCCAGCAGCCAAAGACTATCAAGTCGGTACGAGCAGTACTTC. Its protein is CASSQRLSSRYEQYF.

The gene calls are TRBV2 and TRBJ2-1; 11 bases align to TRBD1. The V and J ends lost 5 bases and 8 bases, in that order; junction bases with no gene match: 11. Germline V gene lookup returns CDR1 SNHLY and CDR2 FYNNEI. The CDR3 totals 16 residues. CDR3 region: CASSHSGTGGQHEQFF. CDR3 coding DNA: TGTGCCAGCAGTCATTCCGGGACAGGGGGACAGCATGAGCAGTTCTTC. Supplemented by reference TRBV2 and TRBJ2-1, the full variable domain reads EPEVTQTPSHQVTQMGQEVILRCVPISNHLYFYWYRQILGQKVEFLVSFYNNEISEKSEIFDDQFSVERPDGSNFTLKIRSTKLEDSAMYFCASSHSGTGGQHEQFFGPGTRLTVL.

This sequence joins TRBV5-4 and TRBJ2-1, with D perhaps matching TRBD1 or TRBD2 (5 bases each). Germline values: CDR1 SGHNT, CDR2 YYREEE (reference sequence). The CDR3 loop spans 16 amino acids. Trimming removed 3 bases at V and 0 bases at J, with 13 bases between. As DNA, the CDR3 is TGTGCCAGCAGCTCTGGTGGGGGAAGCTCCTACAATGAGCAGTTCTTC. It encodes CASSSGGGSSYNEQFF.

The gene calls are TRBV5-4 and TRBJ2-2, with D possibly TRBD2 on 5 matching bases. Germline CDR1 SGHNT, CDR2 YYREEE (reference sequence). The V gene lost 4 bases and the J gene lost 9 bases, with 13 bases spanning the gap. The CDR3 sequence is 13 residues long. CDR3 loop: CASSPGPGWELFF. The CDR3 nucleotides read TGTGCCAGCAGCCCCGGGCCGGGGTGGGAGCTGTTTTTT. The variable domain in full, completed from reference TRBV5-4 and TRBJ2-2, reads ETGVTQSPTHLIKTRGQQVTLRCSSQSGHNTVSWYQQALGQGPQFIFQYYREEENGRGNFPPRFSGLQFPNYSSELNVNALELDDSALYLCASSPGPGWELFFGEGSRLTVL.

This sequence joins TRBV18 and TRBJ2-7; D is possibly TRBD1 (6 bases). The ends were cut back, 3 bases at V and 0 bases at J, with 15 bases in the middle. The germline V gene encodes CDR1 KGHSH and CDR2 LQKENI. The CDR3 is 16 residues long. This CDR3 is CASSPQTGGSSYEQYF. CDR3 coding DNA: TGTGCCAGCTCACCCCAGACAGGTGGAAGCTCCTACGAGCAGTACTTC. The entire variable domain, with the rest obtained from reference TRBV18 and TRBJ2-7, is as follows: NAGVMQNPRHLVRRRGQEARLRCSPMKGHSHVYWYRQLPEEGLKFMVYLQKENIIDESGMPKERFSAEFPKEGPSILRIQQVVRGDSAAYFCASSPQTGGSSYEQYFGPGTRLTVT.

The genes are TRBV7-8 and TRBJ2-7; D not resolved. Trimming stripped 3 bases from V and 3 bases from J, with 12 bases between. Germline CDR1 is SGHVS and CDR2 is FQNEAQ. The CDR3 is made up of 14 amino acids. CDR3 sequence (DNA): TGTGCCAGCAGCTTTGGCCCGGATCTCTACGAGCAGTACTTC. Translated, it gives CASSFGPDLYEQYF.

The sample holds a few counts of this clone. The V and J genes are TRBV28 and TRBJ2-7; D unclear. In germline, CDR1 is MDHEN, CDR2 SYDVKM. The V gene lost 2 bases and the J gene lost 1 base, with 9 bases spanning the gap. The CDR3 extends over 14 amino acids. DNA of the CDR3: TGTGCCAGCAGTTTACGGACCGCTTCCTACGAGCAGTACTTC. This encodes CASSLRTASYEQYF.

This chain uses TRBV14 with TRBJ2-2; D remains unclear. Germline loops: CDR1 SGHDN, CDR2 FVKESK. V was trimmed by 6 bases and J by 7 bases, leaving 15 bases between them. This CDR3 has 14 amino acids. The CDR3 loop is CASSRNTAGGELFF. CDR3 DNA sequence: TGTGCCAGCAGTCGCAACACCGCCGGCGGGGAGCTGTTTTTT.

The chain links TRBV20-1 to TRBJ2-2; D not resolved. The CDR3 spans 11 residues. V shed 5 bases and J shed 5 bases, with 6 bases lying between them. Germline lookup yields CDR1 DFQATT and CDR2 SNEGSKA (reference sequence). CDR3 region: CSAPWTGELFF. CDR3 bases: TGCAGTGCTCCCTGGACCGGGGAGCTGTTTTTT.

CDR3 region: CASSWTTYNEQFF. CDR3 bases: TGTGCCAGCAGTTGGACCACCTACAATGAGCAGTTCTTC. V and J are TRBV6-5 and TRBJ2-1; D is ambiguous. Trimming removed 4 bases from V and 2 bases from J, with 6 bases in between. Per germline, CDR1 MNHEY and CDR2 SVGAGI. The CDR3 consists of 13 residues.

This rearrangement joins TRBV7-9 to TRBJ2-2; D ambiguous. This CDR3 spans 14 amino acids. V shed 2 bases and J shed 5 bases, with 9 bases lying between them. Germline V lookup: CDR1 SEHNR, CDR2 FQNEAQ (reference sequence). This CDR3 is CASSLTQVTGELFF. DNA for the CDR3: TGTGCCAGCAGCTTAACCCAGGTGACCGGGGAGCTGTTTTTT.

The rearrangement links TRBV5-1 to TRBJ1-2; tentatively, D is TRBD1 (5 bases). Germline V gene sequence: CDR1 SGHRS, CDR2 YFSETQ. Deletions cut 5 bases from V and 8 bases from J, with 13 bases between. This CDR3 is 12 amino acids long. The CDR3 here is CASSQGSWGYTF. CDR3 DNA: TGCGCCAGCAGTCAGGGTTCGTGGGGCTACACCTTC.

CDR3 in amino acids: CASSLQGPTGELFF. DNA of the CDR3: TGTGCCAGCAGCCTACAGGGGCCCACCGGGGAGCTGTTTTTT. The chain couples TRBV7-2 to TRBJ2-2, with 7 positions matching TRBD1. The germline V gene encodes CDR1 SGHTA and CDR2 FQGNSA. The CDR3 loop spans 14 amino acids. V was pared by 5 bases and J by 4 bases, with 4 bases of the junction left unmatched.

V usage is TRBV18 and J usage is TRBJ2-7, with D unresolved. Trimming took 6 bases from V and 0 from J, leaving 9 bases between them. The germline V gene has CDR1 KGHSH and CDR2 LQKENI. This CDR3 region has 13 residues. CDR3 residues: CASSQAVSYEQYF. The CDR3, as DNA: TGTGCCAGCTCGCAGGCGGTCTCCTACGAGCAGTACTTC. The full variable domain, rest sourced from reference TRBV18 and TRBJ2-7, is NAGVMQNPRHLVRRRGQEARLRCSPMKGHSHVYWYRQLPEEGLKFMVYLQKENIIDESGMPKERFSAEFPKEGPSILRIQQVVRGDSAAYFCASSQAVSYEQYFGPGTRLTVT.

CDR3 nucleotide sequence: TGTGCCATCAGTGATTCGCTGCGGACTAGCGCGAGCACAGATACGCAGTATTTT. The encoded protein is CAISDSLRTSASTDTQYF. This chain connects TRBV10-3 to TRBJ2-3; TRBD2 matches 9 bases. The CDR3 totals 18 residues. V dropped 3 bases and J dropped 0; count of bases not matched to a gene: 10. The V gene's germline CDR1 is ENHRY and CDR2 SYGVKD.

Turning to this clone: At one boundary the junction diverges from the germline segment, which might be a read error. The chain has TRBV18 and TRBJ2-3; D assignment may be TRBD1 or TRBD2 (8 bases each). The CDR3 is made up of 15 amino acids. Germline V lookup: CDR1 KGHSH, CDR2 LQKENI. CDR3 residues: CASSPDRGGTGTQYF. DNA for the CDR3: TGTGCCAGCTCACCGGACCGGGGGGGGACAGGTACGCAGTATTTT.

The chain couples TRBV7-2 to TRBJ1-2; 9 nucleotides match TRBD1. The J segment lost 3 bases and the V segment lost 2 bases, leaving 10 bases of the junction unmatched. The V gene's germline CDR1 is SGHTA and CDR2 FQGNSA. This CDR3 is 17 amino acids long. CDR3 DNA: TGTGCCAGCAGCTTAAATTTACAGGGGGCGCGGGACTATGGCTACACCTTC. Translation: CASSLNLQGARDYGYTF.

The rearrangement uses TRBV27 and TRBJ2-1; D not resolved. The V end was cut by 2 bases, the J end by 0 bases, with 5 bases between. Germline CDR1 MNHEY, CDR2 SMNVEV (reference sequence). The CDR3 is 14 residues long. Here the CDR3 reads CASSLGSSYNEQFF. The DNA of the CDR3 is TGTGCCAGCAGTTTAGGAAGCTCCTACAATGAGCAGTTCTTC.

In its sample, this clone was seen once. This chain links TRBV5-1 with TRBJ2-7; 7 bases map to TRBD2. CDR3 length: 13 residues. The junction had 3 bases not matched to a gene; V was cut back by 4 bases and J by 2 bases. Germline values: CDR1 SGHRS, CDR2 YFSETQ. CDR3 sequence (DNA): TGCGCCAGCAGCCCTAGCGGAACCTACGAGCAGTACTTC. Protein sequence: CASSPSGTYEQYF.

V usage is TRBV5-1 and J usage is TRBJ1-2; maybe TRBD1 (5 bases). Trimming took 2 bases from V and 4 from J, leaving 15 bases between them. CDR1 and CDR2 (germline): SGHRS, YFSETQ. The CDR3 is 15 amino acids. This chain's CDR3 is CASSFGTAGVYGYTF. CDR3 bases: TGCGCCAGCAGCTTTGGGACCGCAGGAGTCTATGGCTACACCTTC.

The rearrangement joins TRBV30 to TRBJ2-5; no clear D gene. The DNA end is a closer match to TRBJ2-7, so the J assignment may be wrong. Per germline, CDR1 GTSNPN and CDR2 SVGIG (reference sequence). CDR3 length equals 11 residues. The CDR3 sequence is CAWKGSYEQYF. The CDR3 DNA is TGTGCCTGGAAAGGTAGTTACGAGCAGTACTTC.